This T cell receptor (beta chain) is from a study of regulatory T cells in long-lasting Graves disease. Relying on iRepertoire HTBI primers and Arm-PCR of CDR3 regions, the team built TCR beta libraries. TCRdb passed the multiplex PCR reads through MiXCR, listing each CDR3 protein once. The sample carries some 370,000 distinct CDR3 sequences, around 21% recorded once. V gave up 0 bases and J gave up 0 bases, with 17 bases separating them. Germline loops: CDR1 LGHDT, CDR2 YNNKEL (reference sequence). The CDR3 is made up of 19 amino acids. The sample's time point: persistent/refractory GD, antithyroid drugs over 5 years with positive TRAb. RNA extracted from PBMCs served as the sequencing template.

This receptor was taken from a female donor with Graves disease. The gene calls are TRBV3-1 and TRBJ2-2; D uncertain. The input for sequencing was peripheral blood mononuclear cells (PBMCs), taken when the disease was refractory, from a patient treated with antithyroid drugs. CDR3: CASSQDSGVVLTNTGELFF. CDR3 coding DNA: TGTGCCAGCAGCCAAGACTCGGGTGTAGTATTGACGAACACCGGGGAGCTGTTTTTT.